This TCR beta chain emerged from a study of T cells after posttransplantation cyclophosphamide. Study conclusions and caveats: TRB clonality was highly associated with recipient CMV seropositivity and reactivation. Later blood repertoires were often dominated by clones from the donor CD8+ memory compartment. Blood and skin or GI T cell repertoires showed limited TRB overlap.

The related graft donor's blood sample was taken on the day of bone marrow donation. The ends lost 7 bases at V and 12 bases at J; junction bases unmatched: 21. Germline values: CDR1 SGHVS, CDR2 FQNEAQ. The CDR3 has 15 amino acids. The method was immunoSEQ multiplex PCR; TCRdb's version includes in-frame clones alone and lacks a portion of them. The sample contains 30,000 to 40,000 clones, none of them singletons. A few counts support this clone. Its antigen is undetermined. This receptor was taken from a man in his fifties or sixties in good health, CMV-negative, and a related stem cell transplant donor. The chain has TRBV7-8 and TRBJ2-7; TRBD2 matches at 7 bases. Sequencing was done on a sample of PBMCs. The CDR3 bases are TGTGCCAGCACTTACGGTTTCGGGGGGACCCTAAGGACGTACTTC. As protein: CASTYGFGGTLRTYF.